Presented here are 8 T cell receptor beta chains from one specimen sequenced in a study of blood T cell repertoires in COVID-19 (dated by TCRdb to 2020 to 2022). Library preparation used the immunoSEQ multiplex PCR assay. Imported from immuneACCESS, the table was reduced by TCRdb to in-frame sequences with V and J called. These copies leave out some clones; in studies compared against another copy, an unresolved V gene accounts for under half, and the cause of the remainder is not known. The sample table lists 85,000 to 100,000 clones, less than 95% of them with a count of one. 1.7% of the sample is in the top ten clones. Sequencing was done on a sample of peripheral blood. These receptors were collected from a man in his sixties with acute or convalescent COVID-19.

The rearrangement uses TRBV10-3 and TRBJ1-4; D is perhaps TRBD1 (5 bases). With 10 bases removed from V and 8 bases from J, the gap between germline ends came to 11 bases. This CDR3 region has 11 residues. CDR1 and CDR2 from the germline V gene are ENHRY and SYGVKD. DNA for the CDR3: TGTGCCACCGAGGACAACGAAAAACTGTTTTTT. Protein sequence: CATEDNEKLFF.

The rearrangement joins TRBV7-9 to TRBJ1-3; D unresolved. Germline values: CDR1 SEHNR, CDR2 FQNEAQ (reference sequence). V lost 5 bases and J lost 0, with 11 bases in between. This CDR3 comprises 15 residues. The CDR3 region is CASSKTLPSGNTIYF. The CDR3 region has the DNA TGTGCCAGCAGCAAGACTTTACCCTCTGGAAACACCATATATTTT.

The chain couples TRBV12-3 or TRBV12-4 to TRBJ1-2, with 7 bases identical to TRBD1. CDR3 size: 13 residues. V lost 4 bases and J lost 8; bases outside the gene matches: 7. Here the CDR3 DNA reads TGTGCCAGCAGTTCCCAGGGGGTTTGGGGCTACACCTTC. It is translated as CASSSQGVWGYTF.

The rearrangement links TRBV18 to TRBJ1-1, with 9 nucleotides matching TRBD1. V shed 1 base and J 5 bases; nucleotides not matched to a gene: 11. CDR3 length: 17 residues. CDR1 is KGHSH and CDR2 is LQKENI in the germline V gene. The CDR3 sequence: CASSPLDRGTPWTEAFF. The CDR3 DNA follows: TGTGCCAGCTCACCACTGGACAGGGGAACCCCGTGGACTGAAGCTTTCTTT.

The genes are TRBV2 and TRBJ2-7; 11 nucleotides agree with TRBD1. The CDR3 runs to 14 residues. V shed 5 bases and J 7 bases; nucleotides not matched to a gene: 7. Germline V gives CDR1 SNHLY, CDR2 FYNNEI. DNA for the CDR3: TGTGCCAGCAGTTCCGGGACAGGGGGAGAAGAGCAGTACTTC. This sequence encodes CASSSGTGGEEQYF.

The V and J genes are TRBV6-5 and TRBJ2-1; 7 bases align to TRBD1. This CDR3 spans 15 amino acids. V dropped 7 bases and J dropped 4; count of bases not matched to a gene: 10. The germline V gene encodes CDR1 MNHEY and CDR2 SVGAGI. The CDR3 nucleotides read TGTGCCAGCATTATGACAGGGCGACGATACAATGAGCAGTTCTTC. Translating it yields CASIMTGRRYNEQFF.

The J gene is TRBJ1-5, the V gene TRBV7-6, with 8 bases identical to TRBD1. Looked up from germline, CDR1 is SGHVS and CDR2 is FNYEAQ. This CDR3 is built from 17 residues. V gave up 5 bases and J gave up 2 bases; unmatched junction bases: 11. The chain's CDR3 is CASSLRGGTGRNQPQHF. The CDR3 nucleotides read TGTGCCAGCAGCCTAAGGGGCGGGACAGGCCGCAATCAGCCCCAGCATTTT.

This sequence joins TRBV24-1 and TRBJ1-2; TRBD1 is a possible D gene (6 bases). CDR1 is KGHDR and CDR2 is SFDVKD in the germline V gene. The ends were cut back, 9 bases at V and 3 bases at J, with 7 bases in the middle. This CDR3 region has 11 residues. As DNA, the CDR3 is TGTGCCACCGCAGGGGACTATGGCTACACCTTC. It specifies CATAGDYGYTF.